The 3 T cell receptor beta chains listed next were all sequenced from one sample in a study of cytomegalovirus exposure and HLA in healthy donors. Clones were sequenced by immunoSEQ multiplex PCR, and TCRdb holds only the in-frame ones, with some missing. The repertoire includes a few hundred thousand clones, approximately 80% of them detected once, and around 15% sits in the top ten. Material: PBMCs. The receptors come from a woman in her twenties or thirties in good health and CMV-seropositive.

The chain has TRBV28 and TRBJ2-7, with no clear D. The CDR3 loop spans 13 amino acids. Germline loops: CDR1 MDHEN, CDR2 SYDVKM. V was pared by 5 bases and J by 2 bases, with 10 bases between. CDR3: CASSPDAAYEQYF. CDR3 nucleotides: TGTGCCAGCAGTCCCGACGCTGCCTACGAGCAGTACTTC. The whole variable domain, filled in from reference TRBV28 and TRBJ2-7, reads DVKVTQSSRYLVKRTGEKVFLECVQDMDHENMFWYRQDPGLGLRLIYFSYDVKMKEKGDIPEGYSVSREKKERFSLILESASTNQTSMYLCASSPDAAYEQYFGPGTRLTVT.

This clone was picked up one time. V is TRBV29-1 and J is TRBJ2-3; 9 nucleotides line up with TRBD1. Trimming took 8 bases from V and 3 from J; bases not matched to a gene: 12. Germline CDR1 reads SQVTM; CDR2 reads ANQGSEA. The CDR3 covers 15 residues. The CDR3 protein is CSTSRDRVGTDTQYF. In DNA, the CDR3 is TGCAGCACGTCCCGGGACAGGGTTGGTACAGATACGCAGTATTTT.

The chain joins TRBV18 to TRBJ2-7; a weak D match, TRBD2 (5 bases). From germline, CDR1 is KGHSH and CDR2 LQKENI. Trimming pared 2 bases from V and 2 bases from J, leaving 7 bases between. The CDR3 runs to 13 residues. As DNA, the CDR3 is TGTGCCAGCTCACCAGAGGGAACCTACGAGCAGTACTTC. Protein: CASSPEGTYEQYF. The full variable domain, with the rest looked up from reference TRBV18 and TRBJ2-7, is NAGVMQNPRHLVRRRGQEARLRCSPMKGHSHVYWYRQLPEEGLKFMVYLQKENIIDESGMPKERFSAEFPKEGPSILRIQQVVRGDSAAYFCASSPEGTYEQYFGPGTRLTVT.